Presented here are 5 T cell receptor beta chains from one specimen sequenced in a study of cytomegalovirus exposure and HLA in healthy donors. The PCR ran on 60 Vbeta and 13 Jbeta primers. TCRdb's copy holds only in-frame clones and misses some; the assay was immunoSEQ multiplex PCR. The sample includes fewer than 200,000 clones, about 76% of them seen just once. The specimen sequenced was PBMCs. The receptors derive from a male donor in good health and CMV-seropositive.

The V gene is TRBV5-4, the J gene TRBJ1-1, with 8 bases matching TRBD1. The junction had 5 bases not matched to a gene; V was cut back by 4 bases and J by 6 bases. The CDR3 spans 13 residues. Germline CDR1 SGHNT, CDR2 YYREEE (reference sequence). For the CDR3, the DNA is TGTGCCAGCAGCCTAGACAGGGGAGCTGAAGCTTTCTTT. It codes for CASSLDRGAEAFF.

This chain uses TRBV30 with TRBJ1-5, with 7 bases aligning to TRBD1. Germline CDR1 and CDR2: GTSNPN and SVGIG (reference sequence). Germline trimming cut 2 bases from V and 6 bases from J; bases unmatched to any gene: 10. The CDR3 spans 15 residues. CDR3 coding DNA: TGTGCCTGGAGTCGTCCGGACAGGAGAAGTCAGCCCCAGCATTTT. As protein: CAWSRPDRRSQPQHF.

The chain recombines TRBV19 with TRBJ1-1; TRBD1 matches 9 bases. The CDR3 covers 13 residues. V shed 7 bases and J 6 bases; nucleotides not matched to a gene: 6. Germline CDR1 LNHDA, CDR2 SQIVND (reference sequence). Here the CDR3 reads CASTGQGLPEAFF. CDR3 DNA sequence: TGTGCCAGTACCGGACAGGGGCTCCCTGAAGCTTTCTTT.

A few counts support this clone. Written as DNA, the CDR3 is TGTGCCAGCAGTGATGAAGCCTTGGAAGCTTTCTTT. This encodes CASSDEALEAFF. The rearrangement uses TRBV6-1 and TRBJ1-1, with no clear D. The V gene's germline CDR1 is MNHNS and CDR2 SASEGT. The germline V and J ends were trimmed by 3 bases and 8 bases, with 10 bases remaining between them. The CDR3 is 12 residues long.

The V gene is TRBV5-6, the J gene TRBJ2-5; D call uncertain. The CDR3 is 15 residues long. V lost 1 base to trimming and J lost 11 bases, with 21 bases between them. Germline lookup yields CDR1 SGHDT and CDR2 YYEEEE. The CDR3 is CASSLSGEVLHEQYF. CDR3 DNA sequence: TGTGCCAGCAGCTTGTCCGGCGAGGTCTTACATGAGCAGTACTTC.